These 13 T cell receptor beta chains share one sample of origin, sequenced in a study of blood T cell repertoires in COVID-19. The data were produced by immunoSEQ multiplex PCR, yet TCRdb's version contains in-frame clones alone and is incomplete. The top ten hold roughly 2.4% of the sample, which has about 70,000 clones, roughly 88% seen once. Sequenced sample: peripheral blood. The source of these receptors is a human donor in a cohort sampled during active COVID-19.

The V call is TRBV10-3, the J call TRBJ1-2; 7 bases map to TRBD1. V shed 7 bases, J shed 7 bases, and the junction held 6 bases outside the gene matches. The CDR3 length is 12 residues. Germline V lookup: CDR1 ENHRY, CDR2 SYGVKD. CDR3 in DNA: TGTGCCATCACCGACAGGGTTGGTGGCTACACCTTC. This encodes CAITDRVGGYTF.

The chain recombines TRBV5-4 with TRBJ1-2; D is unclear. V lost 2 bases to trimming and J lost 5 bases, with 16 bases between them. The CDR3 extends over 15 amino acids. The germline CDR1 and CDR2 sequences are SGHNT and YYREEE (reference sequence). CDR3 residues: CASSFEALLTYGYTF. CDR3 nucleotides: TGTGCCAGCAGCTTTGAGGCCCTATTGACGTATGGCTACACCTTC. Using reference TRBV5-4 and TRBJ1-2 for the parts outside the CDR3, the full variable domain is ETGVTQSPTHLIKTRGQQVTLRCSSQSGHNTVSWYQQALGQGPQFIFQYYREEENGRGNFPPRFSGLQFPNYSSELNVNALELDDSALYLCASSFEALLTYGYTFGSGTRLTVV.

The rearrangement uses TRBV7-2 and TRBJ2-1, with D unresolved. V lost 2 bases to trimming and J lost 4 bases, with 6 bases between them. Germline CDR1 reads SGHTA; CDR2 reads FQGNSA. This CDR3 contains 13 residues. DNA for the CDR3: TGTGCCAGCAGCTTATCGAGTTACAATGAGCAGTTCTTC. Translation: CASSLSSYNEQFF.

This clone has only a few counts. The CDR3 sequence: CASSPRTASGTQYF. The CDR3 bases are TGTGCCAGCAGCCCCCGGACAGCGTCGGGGACCCAGTACTTC. J is TRBJ2-5 and V is TRBV13; possible D gene TRBD1, 6 bases. The CDR3 loop spans 14 amino acids. The V end lost 5 bases, the J end lost 7 bases, and 17 bases lay between the germline ends. CDR1 is PRHDT and CDR2 is FYEKMQ in the germline V gene (reference sequence).

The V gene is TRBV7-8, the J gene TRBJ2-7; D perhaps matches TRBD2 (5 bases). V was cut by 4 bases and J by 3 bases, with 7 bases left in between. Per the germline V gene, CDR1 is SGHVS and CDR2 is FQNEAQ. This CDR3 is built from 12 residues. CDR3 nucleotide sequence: TGTGCCAGCAGCTCGGGGTTCTACGAGCAGTACTTC. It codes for CASSSGFYEQYF.

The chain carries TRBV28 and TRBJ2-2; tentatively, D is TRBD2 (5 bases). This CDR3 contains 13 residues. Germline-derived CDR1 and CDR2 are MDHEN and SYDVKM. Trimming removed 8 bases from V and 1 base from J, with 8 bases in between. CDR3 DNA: TGTGCCAGCCAGGCGGGGAACACCGGGGAGCTGTTTTTT. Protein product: CASQAGNTGELFF.

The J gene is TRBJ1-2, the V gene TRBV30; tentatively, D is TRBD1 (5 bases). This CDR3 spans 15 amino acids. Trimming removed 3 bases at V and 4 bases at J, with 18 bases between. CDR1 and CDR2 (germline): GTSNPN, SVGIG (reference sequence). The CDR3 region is CAWRFRKTVSYGYTF. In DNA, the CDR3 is TGTGCCTGGAGATTTCGTAAGACAGTTAGCTATGGCTACACCTTC.

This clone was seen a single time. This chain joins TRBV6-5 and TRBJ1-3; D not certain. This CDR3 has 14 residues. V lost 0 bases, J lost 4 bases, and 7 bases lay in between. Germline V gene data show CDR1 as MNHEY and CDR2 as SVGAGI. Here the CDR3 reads CASSYSSTGNTIYF. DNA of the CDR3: TGTGCCAGCAGTTACTCGAGTACGGGAAACACCATATATTTT.

CDR3 DNA sequence: TGTGCCAGCAGCCCAAGGACTAGCGGGAGCTACAATGAGCAGTTCTTC. This encodes CASSPRTSGSYNEQFF. The chain couples TRBV9 to TRBJ2-1; 13 positions match TRBD2. The CDR3 length is 16 residues. The J segment lost 3 bases and the V segment lost 4 bases, leaving 4 bases of the junction unmatched. Germline V gene data show CDR1 as SGDLS and CDR2 as YYNGEE.

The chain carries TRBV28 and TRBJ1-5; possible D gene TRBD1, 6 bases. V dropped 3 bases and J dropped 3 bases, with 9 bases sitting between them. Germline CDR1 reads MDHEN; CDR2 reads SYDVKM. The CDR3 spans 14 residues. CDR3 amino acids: CASSFRGHNQPQHF. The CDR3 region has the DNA TGTGCCAGCAGTTTTAGGGGACACAATCAGCCCCAGCATTTT.

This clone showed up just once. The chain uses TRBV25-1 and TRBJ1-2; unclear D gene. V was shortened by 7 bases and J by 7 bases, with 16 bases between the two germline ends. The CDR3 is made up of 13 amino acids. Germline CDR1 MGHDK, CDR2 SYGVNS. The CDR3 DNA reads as TGTGCCAGCACCCAAGGTCCACAGCTTGGCTACACCTTC. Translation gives CASTQGPQLGYTF.

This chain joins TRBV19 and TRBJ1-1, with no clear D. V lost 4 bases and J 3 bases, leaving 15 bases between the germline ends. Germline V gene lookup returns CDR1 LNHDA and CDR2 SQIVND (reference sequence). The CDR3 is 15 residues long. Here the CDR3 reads CASSNSTVPYTEAFF. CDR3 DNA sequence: TGTGCCAGTAGTAACTCTACAGTGCCGTACACTGAAGCTTTCTTT.

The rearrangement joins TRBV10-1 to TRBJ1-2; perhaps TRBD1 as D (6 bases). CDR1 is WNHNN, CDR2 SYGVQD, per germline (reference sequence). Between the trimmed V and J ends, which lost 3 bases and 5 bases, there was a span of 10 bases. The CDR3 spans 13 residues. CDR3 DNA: TGCGCCAGCAGTGAAGACAGGATGTATGGCTACACCTTC. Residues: CASSEDRMYGYTF.